The entry that follows covers one TCR beta chain sequence. Its antigen is currently unknown. Only in-frame clones appear in the TCRdb table, and some are missing; sequencing was by immunoSEQ multiplex PCR. The sample lists over 100,000 clones; roughly 80% were seen once. V was clipped by 1 base and J by 2 bases; unmatched bases: 12. CDR3 size: 18 residues. Per germline, CDR1 MNHEY and CDR2 SMNVEV (reference sequence). This sample was taken from a study of radiotherapy plus CTLA-4 blockade in lung cancer. General study results and limits: Tumor-derived TCR clones expanded in blood after radiotherapy plus ipilimumab.

This sample comprised peripheral blood, obtained from a patient treated with radiotherapy plus ipilimumab. The chain carries TRBV27 and TRBJ2-5; 8 positions match TRBD2. The clonotype was recovered from a human donor with non-small cell lung cancer that progressed on radiotherapy plus ipilimumab. Some clones in this sample may be carry-over from other donors' samples. The CDR3 protein is CASSLLPVGGGRQETQYF. Written as DNA, the CDR3 is TGTGCCAGCAGTTTATTGCCAGTGGGCGGGGGGAGACAAGAGACCCAGTACTTC.